These 31 T cell receptor beta chains share one sample of origin, sequenced in a study of kidney transplant recipient with SARS-CoV-2 infection. TCRdb processed the reads anew with MiXCR; each CDR3 protein has one entry. The table lists some 220,000 distinct CDR3 sequences, about 30% of them singletons. Here the sequenced sample was a blood sample, taken at baseline and between days 110 and 120 from a kidney transplant recipient. The receptors derive from a male patient aged 30 to 40 who had COVID-19 and was a kidney transplant recipient. The graft donor may have given rise to some T cells.

This clonotype has ten or more counts. V usage is TRBV5-1 and J usage is TRBJ1-2; D unclear. CDR1 is SGHRS and CDR2 is YFSETQ in the germline V gene. The CDR3 contains 16 residues. Trimming shortened V by 5 bases and J by 4 bases, and 21 bases separated the two germline ends. The CDR3 nucleotides are TGCGCCAGCAGACCCCCATCGGTTCGAAAGACCTATGGCTACACCTTC. Amino acids: CASRPPSVRKTYGYTF.

A note on this clonotype: A much larger clonotype is one base distant, so this may be a read error. The chain recombines TRBV5-1 with TRBJ2-2, with 7 nucleotides matching TRBD1. Germline V lookup: CDR1 SGHRS, CDR2 YFSETQ. The CDR3 length is 15 residues. The CDR3 DNA sequence: TGCGCCAGCAGCCCTGGGACAGCTAACACCGGGGAGCTGCTTTTT. As protein: CASSPGTANTGELLF.

This clonotype came up a few times. The rearrangement uses TRBV19 and TRBJ2-3; 9 bases align to TRBD2. Germline V gene data show CDR1 as LNHDA and CDR2 as SQIVND (reference sequence). The CDR3 consists of 15 residues. J lost 0 bases, V lost 10 bases, and 8 bases had no gene match. The CDR3 coding sequence is TGTGCCACCGGGGGGGCGGGAGGGAGCACAGATACGCAGTATTTT. Amino acid sequence: CATGGAGGSTDTQYF. Supplemented by reference TRBV19 and TRBJ2-3, the full variable domain reads DGGITQSPKYLFRKEGQNVTLSCEQNLNHDAMYWYRQDPGQGLRLIYYSQIVNDFQKGDIAEGYSVSREKKESFPLTVTSAQKNPTAFYLCATGGAGGSTDTQYFGPGTRLTVL.

There are many counts of this clonotype. The V call is TRBV4-2, the J call TRBJ2-5; D is possibly TRBD1 (5 bases). This CDR3 has 16 residues. Germline-derived CDR1 and CDR2 are LGHNA and YNFKEQ. V lost 2 bases and J lost 3, with 16 bases in between. The chain's CDR3 is CASSQLWGGQEETQYF. CDR3 nucleotide sequence: TGTGCCAGCAGCCAACTGTGGGGCGGTCAGGAAGAGACCCAGTACTTC.

This clonotype showed up many times. The chain recombines TRBV18 with TRBJ1-1; no clear D. CDR3 length: 13 residues. Deletions cut 2 bases from V and 4 bases from J, with 8 bases between. Germline CDR1 reads KGHSH; CDR2 reads LQKENI. The chain's CDR3 is CASSPVEGTEAFF. For the CDR3, the DNA is TGTGCCAGCTCACCAGTGGAGGGCACTGAAGCTTTCTTT.

This clonotype was found a few times. V usage is TRBV19 and J usage is TRBJ2-3, with no clear D. The V gene lost 6 bases and the J gene lost 0 bases, with 13 bases spanning the gap. CDR1 and CDR2 (germline): LNHDA, SQIVND (reference sequence). The CDR3 is 15 residues long. In DNA, the CDR3 is TGTGCCAGTAGCTCGTCGGTCCTCAGCACAGATACGCAGTATTTT. Translating it yields CASSSSVLSTDTQYF.

The chain has TRBV7-7 and TRBJ1-2; no firm D call. The CDR3 has 17 residues. Per the germline V gene, CDR1 is SSHAT and CDR2 is FNYEAQ (reference sequence). Trimming shortened V by 5 bases and J by 4 bases, and 23 bases separated the two germline ends. CDR3 coding DNA: TGTGCCAGCAGCCAGTGGTGTAAGTGCCGAAAGACCTATGGCTACACCTTC. The encoded protein is CASSQWCKCRKTYGYTF.

Points on this clonotype: A read error may explain this, as a much larger clone is one base away. The DNA is omitted, as the CDR3 cannot be located on it reliably, and the CDR3 follows TCRdb's listing. The chain links TRBV8-2 to TRBJ1-2. TRBV8-2 is a documented pseudogene. The CDR3 contains 16 residues when both ends are counted. The CDR3: CGSLGNDSRKTYGCTF.

As concerns this clonotype: A much larger clone differs by one base, so this may be a read error. The chain employs TRBV7-2 and TRBJ1-5; D remains unclear. Germline CDR1 SGHTA, CDR2 FQGNSA. The CDR3 extends over 16 amino acids. Trimming pared 3 bases from V and 2 bases from J, leaving 14 bases between. The CDR3 coding sequence is TGTGCCAGCAGCTTGAGAGGGATATCGGGCAATCAGCCCCAGCATTTT. This translates into CASSLRGISGNQPQHF. The variable domain in full, completed from reference TRBV7-2 and TRBJ1-5, reads GAGVSQSPSNKVTEKGKDVELRCDPISGHTALYWYRQSLGQGLEFLIYFQGNSAPDKSGLPSDRFSAERTGGSVSTLTIQRTQQEDSAVYLCASSLRGISGNQPQHFGDGTRLSIL.

Of note for this clonotype: A much more abundant neighbour one base away suggests this may be a read error. J is TRBJ2-4 and V is TRBV28; 9 bases are a match to TRBD2. The V segment lost 5 bases and the J segment 12 bases; nucleotides outside the gene matches: 14. The CDR3 consists of 15 residues. Germline values: CDR1 MDHEN, CDR2 SYDVKM. CDR3 in amino acids: CASSPPSGANYDQYF. The DNA of the CDR3 is TGTGCCAGCAGTCCGCCTAGCGGGGCAAACTACGATCAGTACTTC.

Only a few counts were recorded for this clonotype. The rearrangement joins TRBV21-1 to TRBJ2-3. TRBV21-1 is a documented pseudogene. CDR3 size: 17 residues. The CDR3 DNA follows: TGTGCCAGCAGTAGAAAAATAGCTACAGTCATGCAAGATACGCAGTATTTT. Its protein product is CASSRKIATVMQDTQYF.

The chain employs TRBV28 and TRBJ2-4; 9 nucleotides agree with TRBD1. V trimming: 5 bases; J trimming: 4 bases; junction bases outside the gene matches: 6. The CDR3 totals 15 residues. Germline lookup yields CDR1 MDHEN and CDR2 SYDVKM. The CDR3 sequence is CASSGQGRWKNIQYF. CDR3 bases: TGTGCCAGCAGTGGACAGGGGCGATGGAAAAACATTCAGTACTTC.

This clonotype was counted at least ten times. For the CDR3, the DNA is TGTGCCAGCAGCGCGTCGCATAAGTGCCGAAAGACCTATGGCTACACCTTC. Encoded protein: CASSASHKCRKTYGYTF. The chain couples TRBV7-7 to TRBJ1-2, with no clear D. V was cut by 5 bases and J by 4 bases, with 23 bases left in between. The CDR3 length is 17 residues. Germline loops: CDR1 SSHAT, CDR2 FNYEAQ (reference sequence).

This clonotype was recorded many times. The CDR3 coding sequence is TGTGCCAGCAGCGCACATGATCCCATTTCTTTCTCTGAGACCCAGTACTTC. It specifies CASSAHDPISFSETQYF. The chain couples TRBV3-1 to TRBJ2-5; no reliable D call. Germline values: CDR1 LGHDT, CDR2 YNNKEL (reference sequence). The CDR3 is 17 amino acids. Trimming took off 5 bases at V and 5 bases at J, with 24 bases between the two ends.

This clonotype has just a few counts. This chain connects TRBV30 to TRBJ2-3; D gene uncertain. The CDR3 is 15 amino acids. Germline V gene lookup returns CDR1 GTSNPN and CDR2 SVGIG (reference sequence). Trimming removed 0 bases at V and 0 bases at J, with 10 bases between. CDR3 loop: CAWSVYGSSTDTQYF. Here the CDR3 DNA reads TGTGCCTGGAGTGTATACGGTTCTAGCACAGATACGCAGTATTTT.

This clonotype has ten or more counts. V and J are TRBV7-7 and TRBJ2-7, with D perhaps being TRBD1 or TRBD2 (6 bases each). The V and J ends lost 3 bases and 5 bases respectively, with 17 bases between them. The CDR3 has 15 residues. Germline V CDR1 and CDR2: SSHAT, FNYEAQ (reference sequence). For the CDR3, the DNA is TGTGCCAGCAGCTTGAGGGGGACTGAAACCAACGAGCAGTACTTC. Protein sequence: CASSLRGTETNEQYF.

Concerning this clonotype: A read error may be the cause here, since a much bigger clone is one base away. The V and J genes are TRBV9 and TRBJ2-7; TRBD2 matches 7 bases. The V segment lost 6 bases and the J segment 3 bases; nucleotides outside the gene matches: 9. The CDR3 loop spans 14 amino acids. CDR1 is SGDLS and CDR2 is YYNGEE in the germline V gene. DNA for the CDR3: TGTGCCAGCAACCCCCGACTAGCCCGCTACGAGCAGTACTTC. It codes for CASNPRLARYEQYF.

Ten or more counts support this clonotype. The chain employs TRBV3-1 and TRBJ1-6, with 7 bases fitting TRBD1. Looked up from germline, CDR1 is LGHDT and CDR2 is YNNKEL (reference sequence). The ends lost 7 bases at V and 0 bases at J; junction bases unmatched: 6. CDR3 size: 16 residues. The CDR3 coding sequence is TGTGCCAGCATGGGACAGTCGAGCTCCTATAATTCACCCCTCCACTTT. It translates to CASMGQSSSYNSPLHF.

Concerning this clonotype: A much larger clone differs from this one at a single base, so this may be a read error. The J gene is TRBJ1-2, the V gene TRBV6-6; D call uncertain. Trimming removed 5 bases at V and 4 bases at J, with 23 bases between. This CDR3 is built from 17 residues. CDR1 is MNHNY and CDR2 is SVGAGI in the germline V gene (reference sequence). CDR3 in DNA: TGTGCCAGCAGTCAAGGGATAGGTGGGAGAAAGGCCTATGGCTACACCTTC. It translates to CASSQGIGGRKAYGYTF.

This clonotype is a singleton in its sample. A much more abundant neighbour one base away suggests this may be a read error. This chain links TRBV7-9 with TRBJ2-7; D remains unclear. The CDR3 contains 13 residues. Germline-derived CDR1 and CDR2 are SEHNR and FQNEAQ (reference sequence). V gave up 3 bases and J gave up 4 bases, with 10 bases separating them. In nucleotides, the CDR3 is TGTGCCAGCAGCTTTAGGGCTAGTTACGAGCAGTACTTC. The encoded protein is CASSFRASYEQYF.

This clonotype was recorded a few times. The V gene is TRBV12-5, the J gene TRBJ2-1, with 7 bases that match TRBD1. The ends lost 5 bases at V and 6 bases at J; junction bases unmatched: 7. CDR3 length: 14 residues. Germline values: CDR1 LGHNT, CDR2 FRNRAP. The CDR3 sequence: CASGPSTGANEQFF. CDR3 DNA: TGTGCTAGTGGTCCCTCTACAGGGGCCAATGAGCAGTTCTTC.

Many counts were recorded for this clonotype. The V gene is TRBV20-1, the J gene TRBJ2-7; TRBD2 aligns across 9 bases. Germline assignment: CDR1 DFQATT and CDR2 SNEGSKA (reference sequence). Trimming cost V 2 bases and J 4 bases; bases outside gene matches: 0. This CDR3 has 12 amino acids. This chain's CDR3 is CSARLAGYEQYF. CDR3 nucleotide sequence: TGCAGTGCTAGACTAGCGGGATACGAGCAGTACTTC.

This clonotype was observed once. Possible read error: a much larger clone is one base away. This rearrangement joins TRBV9 to TRBJ2-7; D uncertain. The germline V gene has CDR1 SGDLS and CDR2 YYNGEE. This CDR3 has 15 residues. The V end lost 0 bases, the J end lost 3 bases, and 13 bases lay between the germline ends. This chain's CDR3 is CASSVESGPGYEQYF. CDR3 nucleotide sequence: TGTGCCAGCAGCGTAGAGTCTGGACCGGGCTACGAGCAGTACTTC.

This clonotype was recorded at least ten times. The chain carries TRBV5-1 and TRBJ1-2; no definite D call. The CDR3 loop spans 16 amino acids. With 7 bases removed from V and 4 bases from J, the gap between germline ends came to 23 bases. Germline V CDR1 and CDR2: SGHRS, YFSETQ. CDR3 residues: CASQLKSVRKTYGYTF. The CDR3 nucleotides are TGCGCCAGCCAGTTAAAATCGGTTCGAAAGACCTATGGCTACACCTTC.

Note on this clonotype: A much larger clone lies one base from this, so it may be a read error. The chain uses TRBV7-6 and TRBJ2-2; D possibly corresponds to TRBD2 (6 bases). In germline, CDR1 is SGHVS, CDR2 FNYEAQ. This CDR3 comprises 14 residues. The DNA of the CDR3 is TGTGCCAGCAGCTTCAGGGTAAACACCGGGGGGCTGTTTTTT. The encoded protein is CASSFRVNTGGLFF.

This clonotype has a count of ten or more. This rearrangement joins TRBV3-1 to TRBJ1-2; D remains unclear. Deletions cut 5 bases from V and 4 bases from J, with 23 bases between. The CDR3 sequence is 17 residues long. The V gene's germline CDR1 is LGHDT and CDR2 YNNKEL (reference sequence). The CDR3 region has the DNA TGTGCCAGCAGCTTCGCTGTCACCCTTCGAAAGACCTATGGCTACACCTTC. It specifies CASSFAVTLRKTYGYTF.

This clonotype occurred many times. The rearrangement joins TRBV28 to TRBJ1-6; D is unresolved. The CDR3 contains 15 residues. The V end was cut by 3 bases, the J end by 9 bases, with 15 bases between. Germline V gene lookup returns CDR1 MDHEN and CDR2 SYDVKM. The CDR3 reads CASSFYGVTGSPLHF. The CDR3, as DNA: TGTGCCAGCAGTTTCTATGGCGTCACGGGTTCACCCCTCCACTTT.

This clonotype has ten or more counts. The CDR3 coding sequence is TGTGCCAGCAGTGTTTGGCGGGAATGTAGAAAGACCTATGGCTACACCTTC. Its translation is CASSVWRECRKTYGYTF. This rearrangement joins TRBV6-1 to TRBJ1-2; no definite D call. Germline assignment: CDR1 MNHNS and CDR2 SASEGT. The CDR3 contains 17 residues. The V end was cut by 4 bases, the J end by 4 bases, with 22 bases between.

This clonotype has ten or more counts. The chain uses TRBV19 and TRBJ2-2; D is undetermined. Trimming removed 7 bases at V and 7 bases at J, with 7 bases between. This CDR3 spans 11 amino acids. Looked up from germline, CDR1 is LNHDA and CDR2 is SQIVND (reference sequence). CDR3 sequence (DNA): TGTGCCAGTATGTATGGCGGGGAGCTGTTTTTT. The encoded protein is CASMYGGELFF. Combining the CDR3 with reference TRBV19 and TRBJ2-2 gives the whole variable domain DGGITQSPKYLFRKEGQNVTLSCEQNLNHDAMYWYRQDPGQGLRLIYYSQIVNDFQKGDIAEGYSVSREKKESFPLTVTSAQKNPTAFYLCASMYGGELFFGEGSRLTVL.

Comments on this clonotype: It may be a read error: a sequence one base away is much more abundant. This chain connects TRBV7-9 to TRBJ1-2; D remains ambiguous. In germline, CDR1 is SEHNR, CDR2 FQNEAQ (reference sequence). This CDR3 has 17 residues. V gave up 5 bases and J gave up 4 bases, with 23 bases separating them. In DNA form, the CDR3 reads TGTGCCAGCAGCAATAGCCCATACCATGGAAAGACCTATGGCTACACCTTC. Encoded protein: CASSNSPYHGKTYGYTF.

Ten or more counts support this clonotype. The chain joins TRBV3-1 to TRBJ1-1; D gene uncertain. Germline CDR1 and CDR2: LGHDT and YNNKEL (reference sequence). Trimming pared 1 base from V and 8 bases from J, leaving 8 bases between. The CDR3 sequence is 12 residues long. CDR3 in amino acids: CASSQGWGEAFF. In DNA, the CDR3 is TGTGCCAGCAGCCAAGGGTGGGGAGAAGCTTTCTTT.